The rows below give T cell receptor beta chains drawn from one sample of a study of human T cells and chemical hapten exposure. Using its own MiXCR run on the RACE reads, TCRdb lists one record per CDR3 protein. The sample has fewer than 200,000 distinct CDR3 sequences; 20% to 25% are singletons. Here the sequenced sample was whole blood, taken in connection with sensitization to the hapten diphenylcyclopropenone (DPC). Receptors originate from a woman aged 50 to 60 with alopecia areata. Some clones in this sample may be carry-over from other donors' samples. CDR3s include the opening cysteine and the closing phenylalanine or tryptophan. A D gene is named only where the DNA matches it firmly. Size values are once, few and many counts, or a class for expanded clones, and some rows have none.

j_call v_call clone_size d_call cdr3_nt cdr3_aa
TRBJ2-1 TRBV19 - - TGTGCCAGCGGCGGAGCCCATGAGCAGTTCTTC CASGGAHEQFF
TRBJ2-3 TRBV10-3 - TRBD1 TGTGCCATCGGAAGGATCCAGGGGGCTAACACAGATACGCAGTATTTT CAIGRIQGANTDTQYF
TRBJ1-6 TRBV5-1 - - TGCGCCAGCAGCCCACGGCCAGGAAATTCACCCCTCCACTTT CASSPRPGNSPLHF
TRBJ1-6 TRBV6-2/TRBV6-3 - - TGTGCCAGCAGTTTAAGGTTCCATTCACCCCTCCACTTT CASSLRFHSPLHF
TRBJ2-7 TRBV20-1 - TRBD1 TGCAGTGCTAAAACTGACAGGGGGTCCTACGAGCAGTACTTC CSAKTDRGSYEQYF
TRBJ1-2 TRBV2 few - TGTGCCAGTGCGCCGGTTCCATTGGGCTACACCTTC CASAPVPLGYTF
TRBJ2-7 TRBV6-2/TRBV6-3 many TRBD2 TGTGCCAGCAGTTTCCCCCGGGGACTAGCGGGAGGGCTCTACGAGCAGTACTTC CASSFPRGLAGGLYEQYF
TRBJ2-5 TRBV7-8 - - TGTGCCAGCAGCTTAGCGATCTTAGCGACACAAGAGACCCGGTACTTC CASSLAILATQETRYF
TRBJ1-1 TRBV6-1 few - TGTGCCAGCAGTGAAACCTACAACACTGAAGCTTTCTTT CASSETYNTEAFF
TRBJ1-2 TRBV20-1 - - TGCAGTGTCCCCCTCTACGAAGGCTACACCTTC CSVPLYEGYTF
TRBJ2-1 TRBV5-1 few - TGCGCCAGCAGCTTTCGACCTCGCTACAATGAGCAGTTCTTC CASSFRPRYNEQFF
TRBJ1-1 TRBV3-1 - - TGTGCCAGCAGCCAAGACTTGTCGGGTGAAGCTTTCTTT CASSQDLSGEAFF
TRBJ1-5 TRBV15 few - TGTGCCACCAGCAGAGATGCAGGGAGTCAGCCCCAGCATTTT CATSRDAGSQPQHF
TRBJ2-1 TRBV11-2 - - TGTGCCAGCAGGTCAACTAGAGGCGTAGTAGGCAATGAGCAGTTCTTC CASRSTRGVVGNEQFF
TRBJ2-1 TRBV12-3/TRBV12-4 once TRBD2 TGTGCCAGCAGTCCGAGACTAGCGGGAGGGAATGAGCAGTTCTTC CASSPRLAGGNEQFF
TRBJ2-7 TRBV20-1 - TRBD1 TGCAGTGCCCCGGGACAGGGAGTGTACGAGCAGTACTTC CSAPGQGVYEQYF
TRBJ1-4 TRBV20-1 few - TGCAGTGCCCCTGGGGAAAAACTGTTTTTT CSAPGEKLFF
TRBJ2-6 TRBV6-2/TRBV6-3 few - TGTGCCAGCAGTTACTCTACAGTGACCAACGTCCTGACTTTC CASSYSTVTNVLTF
TRBJ2-2 TRBV6-6 - - TGTGCCAGCACGAGCGCCGGGGAGCTGTTTTTT CASTSAGELFF
TRBJ1-4 TRBV25-1 - TRBD1 TGTGCCAGCAGTGAATTGGGACAGATCACTAATGAAAAACTGTTTTTT CASSELGQITNEKLFF
TRBJ1-1 TRBV6-2/TRBV6-3 - - TGTGCCAGCAGCCGCGCTAGAATTGAAGCTTTCTTT CASSRARIEAFF
TRBJ2-4 TRBV5-1 - - TGCGCCAGCAGCCCCCTCGGGGGCAGGGCGACCAAAAACATTCAGTACTTC CASSPLGGRATKNIQYF
TRBJ2-1 TRBV11-3 few TRBD1 TGTGCCAGCAGCTTGGGACAGTTGATCTCCTACAATGAGCAGTTCTTC CASSLGQLISYNEQFF
TRBJ2-5 TRBV2 - - TGTGCCAGCAGTAGAGAAGAAGCTAGCCGTCAAGAGACCCAGTACTTC CASSREEASRQETQYF
TRBJ2-5 TRBV7-2 - - TGTGCCAGCAGCGGGGGGCGGCAAGAGACCCAGTACTTC CASSGGRQETQYF
TRBJ2-3 TRBV7-9 - - TGTGCCAGCAGCTCGACGAGGAGCACAGATACGCAGTATTTT CASSSTRSTDTQYF
TRBJ2-2 TRBV7-9 few - TGTGCTTACGGGCGCACGCGGGGCACCGGGGAGCTGTTTTTT CAYGRTRGTGELFF
TRBJ1-1 TRBV12-3/TRBV12-4 few - TGTGCCAGCAGTTTAGGTCCCAGGGGAAACACTGAAGCTTTCTTT CASSLGPRGNTEAFF
TRBJ2-1 TRBV5-5 few TRBD2 TGTGCCAGCAGCTTGCCGGGGGGGAGAGGTGATGAGCAGTTCTTC CASSLPGGRGDEQFF
TRBJ1-5 TRBV6-1 - - TGTGCCAGCAGTGAAGGGGGCACCGATCAGCCCCAGCATTTT CASSEGGTDQPQHF
TRBJ1-6 TRBV6-5 few - TGTGCCAGCAGATCAACAGGGTCCCGTCCACCCCTCCACTTT CASRSTGSRPPLHF
TRBJ2-3 TRBV20-1 few - TGCAGTGCTAGTAGACAGGAAAACACAGATACGCAGTATTTT CSASRQENTDTQYF
TRBJ2-6 TRBV7-8 - - TGTGCCAGCAGCTTATTTCCGGGGGCGGTCTCTGGGGCCAACGTCCTGACTTTC CASSLFPGAVSGANVLTF
TRBJ2-1 TRBV2 few - TGTGCCAGCAAGTTGACAGGGTTGGGGGGACATGAGCAGTTCTTC CASKLTGLGGHEQFF
TRBJ2-1 TRBV9 - - TGTGCCAGCAGCGCCCGACTAGTCTCCAATGAGCAGTTCTTC CASSARLVSNEQFF
TRBJ2-1 TRBV20-1 few TRBD2 TGCAGTGCCCAAAGACGGGCGGGAGGAACCTACAATGAGCAGTTCTTC CSAQRRAGGTYNEQFF
TRBJ1-5 TRBV20-1 few TRBD1 TGCAGTGCTAGCGCCGAGGGGACAGGGGTAGGCAATCAGCCCCAGCATTTT CSASAEGTGVGNQPQHF
TRBJ2-2 TRBV2 - TRBD2 TGTACCAGCAGTGAAGCGGGAGGGCCCGGGGCCGGGGAGCTGTTTTTT CTSSEAGGPGAGELFF
TRBJ1-1 TRBV20-1 - - TGCAGTGCTAGCTCTAGGCGCAGCAACACTGAAGCTTTCTTT CSASSRRSNTEAFF
TRBJ2-7 TRBV5-1 few - TGCGCCAGCAGCTTGGAGTGGAGCCCCTACGAGCAGTACTTC CASSLEWSPYEQYF
TRBJ2-5 TRBV29-1 few - TGCAGCGTCGCTTCTGCGGGCCAAGAGACCCAGTACTTC CSVASAGQETQYF
TRBJ1-1 TRBV4-1 once - TGCGCCAGCAGCCAAGAAAGAGGGCTTGAAGCTTTCTTT CASSQERGLEAFF
TRBJ1-2 TRBV5-1 few TRBD1 TGCGCCAGCAGCTTGGAGGTCCGGGACAGGGACGGATATGGCTACACCTTC CASSLEVRDRDGYGYTF
TRBJ2-4 TRBV5-1 - - TGCGCCAGCAGCTCCGGCCCGGGCGGGGCTCCCAAAAACATTCAGTACTTC CASSSGPGGAPKNIQYF
TRBJ2-1 TRBV20-1 few - TGCAGTGCTAGAGAGGGGGGGGCGTACAATGAGCAGTTCTTC CSAREGGAYNEQFF
TRBJ2-2 TRBV9 - TRBD2 TGTGCCAGCAGCCCGGGACTAGCGGGCGGGGAGCTGTTTTTT CASSPGLAGGELFF
TRBJ2-5 TRBV15 - - TGTGCCACCAGCAGAGATCGCTCGACCCTCCCTTTCTTC CATSRDRSTLPFF
TRBJ1-5 TRBV6-5 - TRBD1 TGTGCCAGCAGTTACTCGGTGACAGGGGGCGATCAGCCCCAGCATTTT CASSYSVTGGDQPQHF
TRBJ2-7 TRBV7-2 - - TGTGCCAGCAGCTTAGGACGTAGCCCCCCCTACGAGCAGTACTTC CASSLGRSPPYEQYF
TRBJ1-2 TRBV12-3/TRBV12-4 few - TGTGCCAGCAGTTTAGACCAGACAGGCTACACCTTC CASSLDQTGYTF
TRBJ1-1 TRBV29-1 - - TGCAGCGTTGTCGACCAGGGGCTGAACACTGAAGCTTTCTTT CSVVDQGLNTEAFF
TRBJ2-4 TRBV7-2 - - TGTGCCAGCAGCTTAGCTAGCGGAGCCAAAAACATTCAGTACTTC CASSLASGAKNIQYF
TRBJ2-5 TRBV18 few - TGTGCCAGCTCACCACCAACGGGCAGGATACAAGAGACCCAGTACTTC CASSPPTGRIQETQYF
TRBJ2-7 TRBV6-7 - - TGTGCCAGCAGTTACCAAGACCCCTCCTACGAGCAGTACTTC CASSYQDPSYEQYF
TRBJ2-5 TRBV7-3 - - TGTGCCAGCAGCTTAAGAGGGCAAGAGACCCAGTACTTC CASSLRGQETQYF
TRBJ1-1 TRBV19 - - TGTGCCAGTAGCACAACTGTGAACACTGAAGCTTTCTTT CASSTTVNTEAFF
TRBJ2-7 TRBV5-1 - - TGCGCCAGCAGCAAGAGCGGGTCTTCCTACGAGCAGTACTTC CASSKSGSSYEQYF
TRBJ1-3 TRBV10-3 few TRBD1 TGTGCCATCAGTGAGTCCGGGACAGGTGGAAACACCATATATTTT CAISESGTGGNTIYF